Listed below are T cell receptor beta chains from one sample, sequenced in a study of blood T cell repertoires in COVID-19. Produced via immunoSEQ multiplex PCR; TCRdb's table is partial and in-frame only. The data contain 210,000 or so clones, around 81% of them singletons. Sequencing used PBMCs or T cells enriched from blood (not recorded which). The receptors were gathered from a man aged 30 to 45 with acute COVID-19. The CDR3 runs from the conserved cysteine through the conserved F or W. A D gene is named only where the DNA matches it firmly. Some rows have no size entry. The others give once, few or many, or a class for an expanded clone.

CDR3aa: CASSLDTGSGTGETQYF
CDR3nt: TGTGCCAGCAGCTTAGATACCGGTAGCGGGACTGGGGAGACCCAGTACTTC
j_gene: TRBJ2-5
v_gene: TRBV11-2
abundance: NA
d_gene: TRBD2

CDR3aa: CASSHMGQGGETQYF
CDR3nt: TGTGCCAGCAGCCATATGGGACAGGGTGGGGAGACCCAGTACTTC
j_gene: TRBJ2-5
v_gene: TRBV3-1/TRBV3-2
abundance: NA
d_gene: TRBD1

CDR3aa: CASSQESSSGANVLTF
CDR3nt: TGTGCCAGCAGCCAAGAATCGTCCTCTGGGGCCAACGTCCTGACTTTC
j_gene: TRBJ2-6
v_gene: TRBV4-2
abundance: few
d_gene: NA

CDR3aa: CASISRGRVDYGYTF
CDR3nt: TGTGCCAGTATCTCCCGAGGCAGGGTTGACTATGGCTACACCTTC
j_gene: TRBJ1-2
v_gene: TRBV19
abundance: NA
d_gene: NA

CDR3aa: CASSEDAQSYQPQHF
CDR3nt: TGTGCCAGCAGTGAAGATGCTCAGTCTTATCAGCCCCAGCATTTT
j_gene: TRBJ1-5
v_gene: TRBV2
abundance: once
d_gene: NA

CDR3aa: CASSIGTSGGSTDTQYF
CDR3nt: TGTGCCAGTAGTATCGGGACTAGCGGGGGGAGCACAGATACGCAGTATTTT
j_gene: TRBJ2-3
v_gene: TRBV19
abundance: NA
d_gene: TRBD2

CDR3aa: CASGWTGASPLHF
CDR3nt: TGTGCCAGCGGCTGGACAGGGGCATCCCCCCTCCACTTT
j_gene: TRBJ1-6
v_gene: TRBV2
abundance: NA
d_gene: TRBD1

CDR3aa: CASTAAGGPSYEQYF
CDR3nt: TGTGCCAGTACCGCCGCGGGGGGACCCTCCTACGAGCAGTACTTC
j_gene: TRBJ2-7
v_gene: TRBV19
abundance: NA
d_gene: TRBD2

CDR3aa: CATLAGPSYNEQFF
CDR3nt: TGTGCCACCTTAGCGGGGCCCTCCTACAATGAGCAGTTCTTC
j_gene: TRBJ2-1
v_gene: TRBV10-3
abundance: NA
d_gene: TRBD2

CDR3aa: CASSLEASGASSYEQYF
CDR3nt: TGCGCCAGCAGCTTGGAGGCTAGCGGGGCTAGCTCCTACGAGCAGTACTTC
j_gene: TRBJ2-7
v_gene: TRBV5-1
abundance: NA
d_gene: TRBD2

CDR3aa: CASSRGLDRGAFF
CDR3nt: TGTGCCAGCAGCAGAGGATTGGACAGGGGTGCTTTCTTT
j_gene: TRBJ1-1
v_gene: TRBV5-4
abundance: few
d_gene: TRBD1

CDR3aa: CASSSPVLFYEQYF
CDR3nt: TGTGCCAGCAGTTCTCCAGTGCTCTTCTACGAGCAGTACTTC
j_gene: TRBJ2-7
v_gene: TRBV2
abundance: NA
d_gene: NA

CDR3aa: CASSRRQGAYEQYF
CDR3nt: TGTGCCAGCAGCAGACGACAGGGGGCCTACGAGCAGTACTTC
j_gene: TRBJ2-7
v_gene: TRBV9
abundance: NA
d_gene: TRBD1

CDR3aa: CASSLRVTDNEDEQYF
CDR3nt: TGTGCCAGCAGCTTACGTGTAACGGACAATGAAGACGAGCAGTACTTC
j_gene: TRBJ2-7
v_gene: TRBV7-6
abundance: NA
d_gene: NA

CDR3aa: CASSVGTGRQPQHF
CDR3nt: TGTGCCAGCAGCGTAGGGACAGGGAGACAGCCCCAGCATTTT
j_gene: TRBJ1-5
v_gene: TRBV9
abundance: few
d_gene: TRBD1

CDR3aa: CASSLTPAGGFQETQYF
CDR3nt: TGTGCCAGCAGCTTAACCCCAGCGGGGGGCTTTCAAGAGACCCAGTACTTC
j_gene: TRBJ2-5
v_gene: TRBV11-2
abundance: NA
d_gene: TRBD2

CDR3aa: CASSPKQGTLPNYGYTF
CDR3nt: TGTGCCAGCTCACCAAAGCAGGGGACGCTACCTAACTATGGCTACACCTTC
j_gene: TRBJ1-2
v_gene: TRBV18
abundance: NA
d_gene: NA

CDR3aa: CASSVAGGTGELFF
CDR3nt: TGTGCCAGCAGCGTAGCTGGCGGCACCGGGGAGCTGTTTTTT
j_gene: TRBJ2-2
v_gene: TRBV9
abundance: NA
d_gene: NA

CDR3aa: CASMIRGLNQPQHF
CDR3nt: TGTGCCAGTATGATCAGGGGGCTTAATCAGCCCCAGCATTTT
j_gene: TRBJ1-5
v_gene: TRBV19
abundance: NA
d_gene: TRBD1

CDR3aa: CASTEGVTTDTQYF
CDR3nt: TGTGCCAGCACCGAGGGGGTCACTACAGATACGCAGTATTTT
j_gene: TRBJ2-3
v_gene: TRBV28
abundance: NA
d_gene: NA

CDR3aa: CASSHGLALSTDTQYF
CDR3nt: TGCGCCAGCAGCCACGGACTAGCGCTTAGCACAGATACGCAGTATTTT
j_gene: TRBJ2-3
v_gene: TRBV4-1
abundance: NA
d_gene: TRBD2

CDR3aa: CATSRDGGGEQPQHF
CDR3nt: TGTGCCACCAGCAGAGATGGGGGAGGGGAACAGCCCCAGCATTTT
j_gene: TRBJ1-5
v_gene: TRBV15
abundance: few
d_gene: NA

CDR3aa: CASSYQGGNTEAFF
CDR3nt: TGTGCCAGCAGTTACCAGGGAGGGAACACTGAAGCTTTCTTT
j_gene: TRBJ1-1
v_gene: TRBV6-5
abundance: NA
d_gene: NA